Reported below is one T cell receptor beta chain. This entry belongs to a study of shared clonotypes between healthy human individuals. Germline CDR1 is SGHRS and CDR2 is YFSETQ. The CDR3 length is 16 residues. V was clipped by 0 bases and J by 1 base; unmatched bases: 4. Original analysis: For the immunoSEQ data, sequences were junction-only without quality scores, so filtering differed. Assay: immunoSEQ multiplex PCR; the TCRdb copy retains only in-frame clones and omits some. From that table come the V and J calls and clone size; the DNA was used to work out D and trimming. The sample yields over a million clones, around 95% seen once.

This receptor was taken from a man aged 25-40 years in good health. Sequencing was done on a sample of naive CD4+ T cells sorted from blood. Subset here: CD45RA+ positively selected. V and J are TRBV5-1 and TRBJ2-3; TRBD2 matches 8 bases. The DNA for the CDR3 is TGCGCCAGCAGCTTGGGCGCGGGAGGTGGCACAGATACGCAGTATTTT. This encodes CASSLGAGGGTDTQYF. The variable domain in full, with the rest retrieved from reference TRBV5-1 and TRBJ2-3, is KAGVTQTPRYLIKTRGQQVTLSCSPISGHRSVSWYQQTPGQGLQFLFEYFSETQRNKGNFPGRFSGRQFSNSRSEMNVSTLELGDSALYLCASSLGAGGGTDTQYFGPGTRLTVL.